This T cell receptor (beta chain) was retrieved from a study of cytomegalovirus exposure and HLA in healthy donors. Study results and caveats: Common viral pathogens seemed to be connected with several of the most significant clusters, according to a later analysis.

The ends were cut back, 4 bases at V and 5 bases at J, with 15 bases in the middle. Germline V CDR1 and CDR2: SGHRS, YFSETQ. CDR3 length: 14 residues. On this clone itself: Its antigen is currently unknown.

Amplification used 60 Vbeta primers and 13 Jbeta primers. Repertoires were generated with immunoSEQ multiplex PCR, while TCRdb's copy carries only in-frame clones and drops some. This sample contains more than 40,000 clones. Sequenced: PBMCs. The V and J genes are TRBV5-1 and TRBJ1-1, with D possibly TRBD1 on 5 matching bases. This receptor was identified in a female donor in good health and CMV-seronegative. The CDR3 DNA reads TGCGCCAGCAGCCCAGGGATTCGGGAGACTGAAGCTTTCTTT. Translation: CASSPGIRETEAFF.